The source of this TCR beta chain is a study of low-dose radiotherapy and immunotherapy resistance in tumors. At the level of the study: Radiation delivery to Cohort 1 consisted of 0.5 Gy per fraction every 2 weeks, summing to 6.5 Gy.

First-strand cDNA relied on TRAV- and TRBV-specific primers spanning alpha and beta chains. PCR amplification of the TCRs was performed with Phusion for 20 PCR cycles, and it relied on a constant-region primer together with a V-primer adapter. mRNA, after isolation, was amplified by in vitro transcription. TCRdb processed the reads anew with MiXCR; each CDR3 protein has one entry. The table lists some 82,000 distinct CDR3 sequences, approximately 17% of them singletons. Time point noted: before trial treatment. The study gave donors nivolumab, ipilimumab, aspirin, low-dose cyclophosphamide and low-dose radiotherapy. The CDR3 loop spans 16 amino acids. Germline assignment: CDR1 SGHAT and CDR2 FQDESV (reference sequence). Between the trimmed V and J ends, which lost 2 bases and 6 bases, there was a span of 19 bases.

The sequence derives from a male donor with prostate cancer. This material consisted of PBMCs, taken before treatment. The chain employs TRBV11-1 and TRBJ1-2, with unresolved D. CDR3 nucleotide sequence: TGTGCCAGCAGCTTAAGAGTTCAAGGATTAAATGATGGCTACACCTTC. Protein product: CASSLRVQGLNDGYTF.